This T cell receptor (beta chain) is from a study of T cells after yellow fever vaccination. V was shortened by 5 bases and J by 4 bases, with 18 bases between the two germline ends. Looked up from germline, CDR1 is MGHRA and CDR2 is YSYEKL. The CDR3 sequence is 15 residues long. TCRdb redid the calling of the 5' RACE reads with MiXCR, one entry per CDR3 protein. The data contain 100,000 to 150,000 distinct CDR3 sequences, approximately 7% of them singletons. This clonotype was seen ten or more times. Here the sequenced sample was CD4+ T cells sorted from PBMCs, taken more than 8 days after the first yellow fever vaccination. This TCR derives from a man younger than 35 who received the YFV17D yellow fever vaccine. The chain recombines TRBV4-1 with TRBJ2-7, with TRBD2 as a possible D gene (5 bases). The CDR3 DNA follows: TGCGCCAGCAGCGCTCGGTCCGGGGTAGGGTACGAGCAGTACTTC. This codes for CASSARSGVGYEQYF.